The rows below give T cell receptor beta chains drawn from one sample of a study of beta chain features in type 1 diabetes. Using immunoSEQ multiplex PCR, the repertoire was profiled, and TCRdb retains in-frame clones only, with some absent. The sample consists of some 360,000 clones, roughly a fifth of them appearing once. Sequencing was performed on naive CD4+ T cells from blood. These receptor sequences come from a woman under 30 in good health. Both conserved end residues are part of each CDR3.

v_gene: TRBV4-1; j_gene: TRBJ2-3; CDR3aa: CASSQVLVPTQYF
v_gene: TRBV7-9; j_gene: TRBJ1-1; CDR3aa: CASSLRRQGSSRNTEAFF
v_gene: TRBV15; j_gene: TRBJ2-4; CDR3aa: CATSNGGAAKNIQYF
v_gene: TRBV7-9; j_gene: TRBJ2-7; CDR3aa: CASSLAGQGRYEQYF
v_gene: TRBV27; j_gene: TRBJ1-1; CDR3aa: CASTGMNTEAFF
v_gene: TRBV6-5; j_gene: TRBJ2-7; CDR3aa: CASSYAGGPYEQYF
v_gene: TRBV7-9; j_gene: TRBJ1-1; CDR3aa: CASSLGQGRTEAFF
v_gene: TRBV7-3; j_gene: TRBJ1-4; CDR3aa: CASSLTSATNEKLFF
v_gene: TRBV7-2; j_gene: TRBJ1-2; CDR3aa: CASSFAGSADGYTF
v_gene: TRBV18; j_gene: TRBJ2-3; CDR3aa: CASSPPGTSNTQYF
v_gene: TRBV15; j_gene: TRBJ2-7; CDR3aa: CATSRDRYEQYF
v_gene: TRBV7-6; j_gene: TRBJ2-1; CDR3aa: CASSLVSSSYNEQFF
v_gene: TRBV7-2; j_gene: TRBJ2-3; CDR3aa: CASSVRLGTDTQYF
v_gene: TRBV5-1; j_gene: TRBJ2-7; CDR3aa: CASSSPGLAAYEQYF
v_gene: TRBV15; j_gene: TRBJ2-2; CDR3aa: CATSRGRTGELFF
v_gene: TRBV7-2; j_gene: TRBJ2-1; CDR3aa: CASSLERAGEQFF
v_gene: TRBV14; j_gene: TRBJ2-1; CDR3aa: CASSHGLGYWGTEQFF
v_gene: TRBV5-6; j_gene: TRBJ2-3; CDR3aa: CASSSEREGTDTQYF
v_gene: TRBV7-8; j_gene: TRBJ2-3; CDR3aa: CASEVAGTDTQYF
v_gene: TRBV5-1; j_gene: TRBJ2-1; CDR3aa: CASSSGTGLYNEQFF
v_gene: TRBV7-3; j_gene: TRBJ2-1; CDR3aa: CASSFGLAGEQFF
v_gene: TRBV19; j_gene: TRBJ2-7; CDR3aa: CASSSGGAHSSYEQYF
v_gene: TRBV12-5; j_gene: TRBJ2-1; CDR3aa: CASGLRQSSYNEQFF
v_gene: TRBV5-1; j_gene: TRBJ2-3; CDR3aa: CASSLKAGGVTDTQYF
v_gene: TRBV5-4; j_gene: TRBJ2-5; CDR3aa: CASSPVPGTSQKTQYF
v_gene: TRBV18; j_gene: TRBJ2-7; CDR3aa: CASSPPQGDLEQYF
v_gene: TRBV7-9; j_gene: TRBJ2-1; CDR3aa: CASSLISGTRNEQFF
v_gene: TRBV5-1; j_gene: TRBJ1-2; CDR3aa: CASSPGTGGDGYTF
v_gene: TRBV7-9; j_gene: TRBJ2-2; CDR3aa: CASSLAPRQAGELFF
v_gene: TRBV5-4; j_gene: TRBJ2-4; CDR3aa: CASSAGTGGGKNIQYF
v_gene: TRBV6-6; j_gene: TRBJ2-7; CDR3aa: CASTSTSGAYEQYF
v_gene: TRBV6-1; j_gene: TRBJ1-3; CDR3aa: CASSEQGSGNTIYF
v_gene: TRBV9; j_gene: TRBJ2-5; CDR3aa: CASSGVAGQQTQYF
v_gene: TRBV2; j_gene: TRBJ1-1; CDR3aa: CARGQLNTEAFF
v_gene: TRBV6-1; j_gene: TRBJ1-2; CDR3aa: CASSDGQGALGYTF
v_gene: TRBV4-2; j_gene: TRBJ2-7; CDR3aa: CASSQEAGQGASEQYF
v_gene: TRBV6-4; j_gene: TRBJ1-2; CDR3aa: CASSPGTAKGYTF
v_gene: TRBV5-1; j_gene: TRBJ2-1; CDR3aa: CASTRTGDVNEQFF
v_gene: TRBV27; j_gene: TRBJ2-3; CDR3aa: CASSPGLYTDTQYF
v_gene: TRBV7-9; j_gene: TRBJ2-1; CDR3aa: CASSLILASGRNNEQFF